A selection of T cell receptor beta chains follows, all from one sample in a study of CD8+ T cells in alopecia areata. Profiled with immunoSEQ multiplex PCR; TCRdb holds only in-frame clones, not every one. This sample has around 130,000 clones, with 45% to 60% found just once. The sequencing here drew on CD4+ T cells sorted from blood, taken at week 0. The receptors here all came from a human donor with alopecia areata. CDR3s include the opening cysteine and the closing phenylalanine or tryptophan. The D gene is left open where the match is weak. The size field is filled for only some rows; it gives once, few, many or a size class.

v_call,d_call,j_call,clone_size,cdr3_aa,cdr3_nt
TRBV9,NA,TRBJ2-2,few,CASSVGPGILTGELFF,TGTGCCAGCAGCGTAGGACCCGGAATACTAACCGGGGAGCTGTTTTTT
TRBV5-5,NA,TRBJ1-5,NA,CASSQQPSNQPQHF,TGTGCCAGCAGCCAACAGCCTAGCAATCAGCCCCAGCATTTT
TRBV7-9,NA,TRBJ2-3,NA,CASSPRGPDTQYF,TGTGCCAGCAGCCCCCGGGGACCAGATACGCAGTATTTT
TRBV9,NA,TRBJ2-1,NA,CASSVGVGTGNNEQFF,TGTGCCAGCAGCGTAGGAGTAGGGACTGGTAACAATGAGCAGTTCTTC
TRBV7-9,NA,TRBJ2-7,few,CASSTPTVGQYF,TGTGCCAGCAGTACTCCCACGGTGGGGCAGTACTTC
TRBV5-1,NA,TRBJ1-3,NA,CASSLIGFYGNTIYF,TGCGCCAGCAGCTTGATAGGGTTCTATGGAAACACCATATATTTT
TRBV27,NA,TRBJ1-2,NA,CASTRTSTANYGYTF,TGTGCCAGCACTAGGACCTCGACGGCTAACTATGGCTACACCTTC
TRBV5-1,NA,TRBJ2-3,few,CASSPPDGGSLTDTQYF,TGCGCCAGCAGCCCACCCGACGGCGGTAGCCTCACAGATACGCAGTATTTT
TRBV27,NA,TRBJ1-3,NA,CASSTTSSGNTIYF,TGTGCCAGCAGTACGACATCTTCCGGAAACACCATATATTTT
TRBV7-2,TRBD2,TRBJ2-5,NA,CASSRTSGEETQYF,TGTGCCAGCAGCCGGACTAGCGGGGAGGAGACCCAGTACTTC
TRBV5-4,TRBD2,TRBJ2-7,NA,CASSPTSESLYEQYF,TGTGCCAGCAGCCCGACTAGCGAATCGTTGTACGAGCAGTACTTC
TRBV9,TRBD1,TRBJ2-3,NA,CASSARTGVTDTQYF,TGTGCCAGCAGCGCTCGGACAGGGGTCACAGATACGCAGTATTTT
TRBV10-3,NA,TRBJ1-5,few,CATMDSWGNQPQHF,TGTGCCACCATGGACAGTTGGGGCAATCAGCCCCAGCATTTT
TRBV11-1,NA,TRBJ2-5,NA,CASSSGQWETQYF,TGTGCCAGCAGCTCTGGACAGTGGGAGACCCAGTACTTC
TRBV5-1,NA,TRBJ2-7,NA,CASSLDASYEQYF,TGCGCCAGCAGCTTGGACGCCTCCTACGAGCAGTACTTC
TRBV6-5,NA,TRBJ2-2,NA,CALRDRRTGELFF,TGTGCCCTTAGGGATAGGAGAACCGGGGAGCTGTTTTTT
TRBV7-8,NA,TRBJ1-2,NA,CASSLVRVRGYTF,TGTGCCAGCAGCTTAGTAAGGGTCCGTGGCTACACCTTC
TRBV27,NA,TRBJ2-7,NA,CASRSLGEQYF,TGTGCCAGCAGATCCCTGGGGGAGCAGTACTTC
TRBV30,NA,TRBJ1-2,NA,CAWSVGFISEGYTF,TGTGCCTGGAGTGTTGGGTTCATCAGTGAGGGCTACACCTTC
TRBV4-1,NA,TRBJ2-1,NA,CASSQERGRSYNEQFF,TGCGCCAGCAGCCAAGAGAGGGGCCGCTCCTACAATGAGCAGTTCTTC
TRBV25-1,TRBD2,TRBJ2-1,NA,CASSEPGGSNEQFF,TGTGCCAGCAGTGAACCGGGGGGAAGCAATGAGCAGTTCTTC
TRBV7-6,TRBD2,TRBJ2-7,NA,CASSLTGTSGSYEQYF,TGTGCCAGCAGCTTGACCGGGACTAGCGGGAGCTACGAGCAGTACTTC
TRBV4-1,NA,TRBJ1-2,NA,CASSLSPRQFGYTF,TGCGCCAGCAGCCTCTCCCCCCGTCAATTCGGCTACACCTTC
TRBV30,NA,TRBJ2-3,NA,CAWSVGGPGDTQYF,TGTGCCTGGAGTGTAGGGGGTCCGGGGGATACGCAGTATTTT
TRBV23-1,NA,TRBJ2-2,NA,CASSQPLYVGELFF,TGCGCCAGCAGTCAACCCCTTTATGTCGGGGAGCTGTTTTTT
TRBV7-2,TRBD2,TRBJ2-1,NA,CASSTQSGRWDNEQFF,TGTGCCAGCAGCACCCAGAGCGGGAGGTGGGACAATGAGCAGTTCTTC
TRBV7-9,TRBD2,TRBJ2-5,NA,CASSLIAGEVETQYF,TGTGCCAGCAGCTTAATAGCGGGAGAGGTGGAGACCCAGTACTTC
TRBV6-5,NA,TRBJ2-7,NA,CASLLGLPRNEQYF,TGTGCCAGCCTCCTCGGACTCCCGCGGAACGAGCAGTACTTC
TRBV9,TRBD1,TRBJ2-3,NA,CASRSTWDSSTDTQYF,TGTGCCAGCAGATCTACATGGGACAGTAGCACAGATACGCAGTATTTT